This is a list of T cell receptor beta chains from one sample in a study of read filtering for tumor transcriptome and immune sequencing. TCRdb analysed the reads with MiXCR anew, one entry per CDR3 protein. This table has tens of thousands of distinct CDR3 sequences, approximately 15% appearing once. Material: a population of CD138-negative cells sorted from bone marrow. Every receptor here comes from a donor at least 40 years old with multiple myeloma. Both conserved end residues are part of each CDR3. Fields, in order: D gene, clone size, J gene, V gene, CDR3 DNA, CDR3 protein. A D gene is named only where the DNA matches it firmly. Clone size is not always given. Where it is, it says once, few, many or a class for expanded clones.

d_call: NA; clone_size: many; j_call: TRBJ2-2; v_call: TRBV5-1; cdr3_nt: TGCGCCAGCAGCACCCTATCAGGGAACGGCGGGCTGTTTTTT; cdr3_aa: CASSTLSGNGGLFF
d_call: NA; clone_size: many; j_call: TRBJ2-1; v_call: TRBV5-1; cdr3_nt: TGCGCCAGCAGCTGGACGGAAGAGCAGTTCTTC; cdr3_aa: CASSWTEEQFF
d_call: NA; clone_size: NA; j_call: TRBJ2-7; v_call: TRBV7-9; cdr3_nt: TGTGCCAGCAGCTTAGGGCTTGGACGGGGGAAAAGCGAGCAGTACTTC; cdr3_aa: CASSLGLGRGKSEQYF
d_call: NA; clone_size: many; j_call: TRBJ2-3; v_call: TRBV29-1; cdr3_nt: TGCAGTATTGAAGTAGGTTTGACAGATACGCAGTATTTT; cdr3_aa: CSIEVGLTDTQYF
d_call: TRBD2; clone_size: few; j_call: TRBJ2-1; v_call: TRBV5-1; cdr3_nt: TGCGCCAGCAGCTTTGGACTAGCGGTCAATGAGCAGTTCTTC; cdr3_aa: CASSFGLAVNEQFF
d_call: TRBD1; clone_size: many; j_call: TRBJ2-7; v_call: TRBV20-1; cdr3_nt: TGCAGTGCCCTCGTATGGCAGGGGGCCTCCTACGAGCAGTACTTC; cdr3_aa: CSALVWQGASYEQYF
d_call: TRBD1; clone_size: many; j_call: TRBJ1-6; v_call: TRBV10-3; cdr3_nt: TGTGCCATCAGTGTGGGACAGGGAAACTCACCCCTCCACTTT; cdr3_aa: CAISVGQGNSPLHF
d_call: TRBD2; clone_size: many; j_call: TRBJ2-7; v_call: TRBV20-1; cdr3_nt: TGCAGTGTTCCGGGACTAGCGGTTTTAGAGCAGTACTTC; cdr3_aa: CSVPGLAVLEQYF
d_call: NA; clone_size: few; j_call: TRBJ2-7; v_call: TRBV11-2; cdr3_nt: TGTGCCAGCAGCCCCTCGTTTGGACAAATCTACGAGCAGTACTTC; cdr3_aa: CASSPSFGQIYEQYF
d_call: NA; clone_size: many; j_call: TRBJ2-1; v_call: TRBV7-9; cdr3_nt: TGTGCCAGCAGCGGAGGGGTTGGCACAGGGGATTACAATGAGCAGTTCTTC; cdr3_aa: CASSGGVGTGDYNEQFF
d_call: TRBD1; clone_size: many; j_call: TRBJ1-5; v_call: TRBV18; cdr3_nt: TGTGCCAGCTCACCGGGGACAGGGGATCAGCCCCAGCATTTT; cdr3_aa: CASSPGTGDQPQHF
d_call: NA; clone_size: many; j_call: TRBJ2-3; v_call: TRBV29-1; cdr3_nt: TGCAGCGTTGGGGATACGCAGTATTTT; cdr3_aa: CSVGDTQYF
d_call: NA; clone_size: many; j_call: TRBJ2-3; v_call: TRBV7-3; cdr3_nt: TGTGCCAGCAGCTTAAGTCCCGGGGCGCTTAGCACAGATACGCAGTATTTT; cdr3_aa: CASSLSPGALSTDTQYF
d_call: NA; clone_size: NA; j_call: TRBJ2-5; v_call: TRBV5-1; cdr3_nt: TGCGCCAGCAGCCCCGGAGGTACCGAGACCCAGTACTTC; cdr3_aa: CASSPGGTETQYF
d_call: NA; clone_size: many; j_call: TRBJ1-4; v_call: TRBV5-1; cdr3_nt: TGCGCCAGCACCGTAGGGCAAGCAACTAATGAAAAACTGTTTTTT; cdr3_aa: CASTVGQATNEKLFF
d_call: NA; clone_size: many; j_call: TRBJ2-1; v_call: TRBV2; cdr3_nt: TGTGCCAGCAGTGTACGTGATGAGCAGTTCTTC; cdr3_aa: CASSVRDEQFF
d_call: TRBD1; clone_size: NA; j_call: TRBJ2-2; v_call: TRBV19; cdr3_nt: TGTGCCAGTAGCCAAACAGGGGACACCGGGGAGCTGTTTTTT; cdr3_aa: CASSQTGDTGELFF
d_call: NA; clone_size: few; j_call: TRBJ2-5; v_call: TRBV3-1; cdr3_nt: TGTGCCAGCAGCCAAGTTGAGGGGAACCGGAGGTACTTC; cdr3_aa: CASSQVEGNRRYF
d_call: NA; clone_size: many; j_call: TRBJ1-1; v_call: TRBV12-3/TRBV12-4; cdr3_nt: TGTGCCAGCAGTTCAGATTCTCTGATGGCTTTCTTT; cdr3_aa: CASSSDSLMAFF
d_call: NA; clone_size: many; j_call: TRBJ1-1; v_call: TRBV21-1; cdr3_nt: TGTGCCAGCAGCAAAGGGATCGGGGGTAATTCAGCTTTCTTT; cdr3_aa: CASSKGIGGNSAFF
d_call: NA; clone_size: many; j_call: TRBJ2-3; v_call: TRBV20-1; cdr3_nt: TGCAGTGCTAGAGACGACAGGTCTTTGGATACGCAGTATTTT; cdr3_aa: CSARDDRSLDTQYF